The 23 T cell receptor beta chains listed next were all sequenced from one sample in a study of T cell responses to AZD1222 COVID-19 vaccine. The data were produced by immunoSEQ multiplex PCR, yet TCRdb's version contains in-frame clones alone and is incomplete. The sample has around 130,000 clones, about 82% seen once. The sample in question was peripheral blood, obtained on day 0 of AZD1222 vaccination. All receptors come from an adult in good health.

The J gene is TRBJ2-4, the V gene TRBV9; D call uncertain. From germline, CDR1 is SGDLS and CDR2 YYNGEE. Trimming took off 2 bases at V and 3 bases at J, with 15 bases between the two ends. CDR3 length equals 16 residues. CDR3 bases: TGTGCCAGCAGCGTGGGGTCAGCCAGAAGCAAAAACATTCAGTACTTC. Translated, it gives CASSVGSARSKNIQYF.

The V gene is TRBV7-2, the J gene TRBJ1-6, with 9 bases aligning to TRBD1. The CDR3 runs to 15 residues. Germline lookup yields CDR1 SGHTA and CDR2 FQGNSA. The V and J ends lost 6 bases and 6 bases, in that order; junction bases with no gene match: 6. The CDR3 region has the DNA TGTGCCAGCAGTTTCGGGACAGGGCTTAATTCACCCCTCCACTTT. Translated, it gives CASSFGTGLNSPLHF.

The chain's CDR3 is CASSFTTTGTGYGYTF. In nucleotides, the CDR3 is TGCGCCAGCAGCTTTACAACAACCGGGACAGGCTATGGCTACACCTTC. V is TRBV4-1 and J is TRBJ1-2; 8 nucleotides align to TRBD1. Germline CDR1 is MGHRA and CDR2 is YSYEKL. The CDR3 is 16 residues long. The V gene end was trimmed by 5 bases and the J gene end by 4 bases; junction bases not matched to a gene: 12.

The J gene is TRBJ2-5, the V gene TRBV7-6; the match to TRBD1 covers 8 bases. Germline CDR1 is SGHVS and CDR2 is FNYEAQ. V shed 4 bases, J shed 4 bases, and the junction held 8 bases outside the gene matches. The CDR3 length is 15 residues. In DNA, the CDR3 is TGTGCCAGCAGCTCCGGACAGGGACAGAGAGAGACCCAGTACTTC. Its translation is CASSSGQGQRETQYF.

The genes are TRBV19 and TRBJ2-4, with D perhaps given as TRBD1 or TRBD2 (5 bases each). The CDR3 is 14 residues long. Trimming shortened V by 0 bases and J by 9 bases, and 12 bases separated the two germline ends. CDR1 is LNHDA, CDR2 SQIVND, per germline (reference sequence). The CDR3 nucleotides read TGTGCCAGTAGTATAGATGGGGGACGGGGCATTCAGTACTTC. Encoded protein: CASSIDGGRGIQYF.

Judged by abundance, this clone is medium-sized. V gene TRBV24-1 combines with J gene TRBJ2-2; 8 bases map to TRBD1. The CDR3 totals 14 residues. Germline CDR1 KGHDR, CDR2 SFDVKD. V dropped 4 bases and J dropped 9; count of bases not matched to a gene: 6. In nucleotides, the CDR3 is TGTGCCACCAGTGACCACTCAGGGGGCTGGGAGCTGTTTTTT. Its translation is CATSDHSGGWELFF.

The chain couples TRBV10-3 to TRBJ1-1, with 9 positions matching TRBD1. CDR3 length: 14 amino acids. After removal of 6 bases from V and 5 bases from J, the junction contained 7 bases not matched to a gene. Germline V gene data show CDR1 as ENHRY and CDR2 as SYGVKD. The CDR3: CAIRETGGGTEAFF. The CDR3 DNA reads as TGTGCCATCAGAGAAACAGGGGGCGGGACTGAAGCTTTCTTT.

The gene calls are TRBV28 and TRBJ2-7, with TRBD2 matching over 13 bases. The CDR3 runs 17 residues. Germline CDR1 and CDR2: MDHEN and SYDVKM. The V gene end was trimmed by 6 bases and the J gene end by 3 bases; junction bases not matched to a gene: 11. The CDR3: CASRPGTSGVFFYEQYF. CDR3 DNA sequence: TGTGCCAGCAGACCCGGGACTAGCGGGGTATTCTTCTACGAGCAGTACTTC.

This chain connects TRBV20-1 to TRBJ2-7; D is uncertain. V lost 5 bases and J 7 bases, leaving 6 bases between the germline ends. The CDR3 is 9 residues long. The germline V gene encodes CDR1 DFQATT and CDR2 SNEGSKA (reference sequence). The CDR3 bases are TGCAGTGCTGGGTGGGAGCAGTACTTC. It translates to CSAGWEQYF.

CDR3 in DNA: TGTGCCACCAGCACGTTCTCTGGGGCCAACGTCCTGACTTTC. Amino acid sequence: CATSTFSGANVLTF. V and J are TRBV15 and TRBJ2-6; D gene ambiguous. V was cut by 4 bases and J by 0 bases, with 4 bases left in between. Germline CDR1 and CDR2: LNHNV and YYDKDF (reference sequence). CDR3 length: 14 amino acids.

This sequence joins TRBV27 and TRBJ2-7; D possibly uses TRBD1 or TRBD2 (5 bases each). V dropped 3 bases and J dropped 3 bases, with 15 bases sitting between them. There are 15 residues in the CDR3. Germline loops: CDR1 MNHEY, CDR2 SMNVEV (reference sequence). CDR3 bases: TGTGCCAGCAGTTTTCGTCCGGGACGGAACTACGAGCAGTACTTC. Translated: CASSFRPGRNYEQYF.

The rearrangement uses TRBV20-1 and TRBJ2-3, with D possibly being TRBD1 or TRBD2 (6 bases each). CDR1 is DFQATT and CDR2 is SNEGSKA in the germline V gene (reference sequence). This CDR3 spans 15 amino acids. V was clipped by 3 bases and J by 6 bases, with 19 bases between them. CDR3 region: CSASGGHGVEDTQYF. CDR3 coding DNA: TGCAGTGCTAGTGGGGGGCATGGGGTTGAGGATACGCAGTATTTT.

This clone came up once. This chain uses TRBV9 with TRBJ2-1, with 12 bases that match TRBD2. Trimming removed 4 bases from V and 6 bases from J; junction bases left unmatched: 11. The CDR3 is made up of 17 amino acids. CDR1 SGDLS and CDR2 YYNGEE come from the germline V gene. CDR3 sequence (DNA): TGTGCCAGCAGCCCTCGGACTAGCGGGAAAACGGGCAATGAGCAGTTCTTC. Translated, it gives CASSPRTSGKTGNEQFF.

This sequence joins TRBV7-6 and TRBJ2-2; D is unclear. In germline, CDR1 is SGHVS, CDR2 FNYEAQ. The CDR3 covers 15 residues. V was clipped by 0 bases and J by 3 bases, with 8 bases between them. The CDR3 region has the DNA TGTGCCAGCAGCTTAGCGGGTGGTTACACCGGGGAGCTGTTTTTT. It translates to CASSLAGGYTGELFF.

CDR3 amino acids: CASSRASTDTQYF. The CDR3, as DNA: TGCGCCAGCAGCCGCGCTAGCACAGATACGCAGTATTTT. The chain recombines TRBV4-3 with TRBJ2-3; no clear D. The germline CDR1 and CDR2 sequences are LGHNA and YSLEER. The CDR3 is made up of 13 amino acids. V shed 4 bases and J shed 0 bases, with 5 bases lying between them.

The CDR3 DNA is TGCAGCGTTCAAGGGGCTTACAATCAGCCCCAGCATTTT. Its translation: CSVQGAYNQPQHF. This chain uses TRBV29-1 with TRBJ1-5, with a weak D call TRBD1 (5 bases). Germline CDR1 is SQVTM and CDR2 is ANQGSEA. Trimming left V 5 bases short and J 3 bases short, with 11 bases between. CDR3 length equals 13 residues.

This clone was counted only a few times. The chain links TRBV6-4 to TRBJ2-1, with 11 bases that match TRBD1. The CDR3 totals 14 residues. Unmatched junction bases numbered 0, after V lost 2 bases and J lost 6 bases. Germline CDR1 MRHNA, CDR2 SNTAGT. The CDR3 loop is CASSDGTGGNEQFF. In DNA, the CDR3 is TGTGCCAGCAGTGACGGGACAGGGGGCAATGAGCAGTTCTTC.

The J gene is TRBJ1-5, the V gene TRBV4-1; D is ambiguous. Trimming cost V 0 bases and J 4 bases, with 4 bases left between them. Germline assignment: CDR1 MGHRA and CDR2 YSYEKL. The CDR3 runs to 13 residues. CDR3: CASSQDWNQPQHF. The CDR3 DNA reads TGCGCCAGCAGCCAAGACTGGAATCAGCCCCAGCATTTT.

The chain has TRBV7-3 and TRBJ2-5; the D gene could be TRBD1 or TRBD2 (6 bases each). CDR3 size: 16 residues. V lost 0 bases, J lost 3 bases, and 14 bases lay in between. CDR1 is SGHTA, CDR2 FQGTGA, per germline. The CDR3 DNA reads as TGTGCCAGCAGCTTAACGGTGGCAGGGGAGGAAGAGACCCAGTACTTC. It specifies CASSLTVAGEEETQYF. The full variable domain, completed using reference TRBV7-3 and TRBJ2-5, is GAGVSQTPSNKVTEKGKYVELRCDPISGHTALYWYRQSLGQGPEFLIYFQGTGAADDSGLPNDRFFAVRPEGSVSTLKIQRTERGDSAVYLCASSLTVAGEEETQYFGPGTRLLVL.

V and J are TRBV5-1 and TRBJ2-5; 9 nucleotides match TRBD1. Per the germline V gene, CDR1 is SGHRS and CDR2 is YFSETQ. There are 17 residues in the CDR3. V trimming: 4 bases; J trimming: 1 base; junction bases outside the gene matches: 11. The CDR3 sequence: CASSVQGAAIFQETQYF. DNA of the CDR3: TGCGCCAGCAGCGTACAGGGGGCGGCGATCTTCCAAGAGACCCAGTACTTC.

V gene TRBV11-1 combines with J gene TRBJ1-2, with a weak D call TRBD1 (6 bases). This CDR3 has 13 residues. CDR1 SGHAT and CDR2 FQDESV come from the germline V gene (reference sequence). V was cut by 3 bases and J by 4 bases, with 9 bases left in between. CDR3 coding DNA: TGTGCCAGCAGCTTCAAGGGGGGCTATGGCTACACCTTC. Its protein product is CASSFKGGYGYTF.

This chain joins TRBV7-3 and TRBJ2-3, with D possibly matching TRBD2 (6 bases). CDR1 and CDR2 (germline): SGHTA, FQGTGA. The CDR3 loop spans 14 amino acids. Trimming removed 7 bases at V and 0 bases at J, with 11 bases between. CDR3 bases: TGTGCCAGCAAATCCGGGGGAAGCACAGATACGCAGTATTTT. The encoded protein is CASKSGGSTDTQYF.

To note about this clone: The junction differs from germline at one of its ends, possibly a read error. This rearrangement joins TRBV29-1 to TRBJ2-5, with TRBD2 matching over 8 bases. Per germline, CDR1 SQVTM and CDR2 ANQGSEA. This CDR3 is 10 amino acids long. CDR3 DNA sequence: TGCAGCGTTGGGTTTAGCGGGGTGAACTTC. Amino acid sequence: CSVGFSGVNF.